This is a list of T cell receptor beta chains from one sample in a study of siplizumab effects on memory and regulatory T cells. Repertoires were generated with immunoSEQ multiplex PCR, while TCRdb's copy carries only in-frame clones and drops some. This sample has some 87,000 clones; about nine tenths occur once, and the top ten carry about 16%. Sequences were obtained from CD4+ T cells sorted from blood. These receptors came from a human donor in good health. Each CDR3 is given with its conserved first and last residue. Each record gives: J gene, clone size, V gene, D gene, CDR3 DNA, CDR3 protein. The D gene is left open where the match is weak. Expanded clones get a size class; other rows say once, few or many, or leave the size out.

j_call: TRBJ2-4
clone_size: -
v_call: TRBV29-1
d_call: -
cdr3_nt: TGCAGCGTTGCAGACGGTCCCAAAAACATTCAGTACTTC
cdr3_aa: CSVADGPKNIQYF

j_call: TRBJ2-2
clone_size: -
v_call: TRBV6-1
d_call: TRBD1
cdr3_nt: TGTGCCAGCAGGAGACAGGGTGACACCGGGGAGCTGTTTTTT
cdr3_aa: CASRRQGDTGELFF

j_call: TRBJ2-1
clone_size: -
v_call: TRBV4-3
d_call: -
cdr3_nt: TGCGCCAGCAGCCAAGTTGTGAGCTCCTACAATGAGCAGTTCTTC
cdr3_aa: CASSQVVSSYNEQFF

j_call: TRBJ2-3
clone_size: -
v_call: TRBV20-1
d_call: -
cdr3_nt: TGCAGTGCCCGGTTCACAGATACGCAGTATTTT
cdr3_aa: CSARFTDTQYF

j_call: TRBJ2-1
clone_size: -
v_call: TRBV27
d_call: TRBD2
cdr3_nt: TGTGCCAGCAGAGACTCAGCGGGAAGCTCCTACAATGAGCAGTTCTTC
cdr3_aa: CASRDSAGSSYNEQFF

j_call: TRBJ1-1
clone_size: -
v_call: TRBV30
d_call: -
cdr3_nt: TGTGCCTGGAGTAGGGAAACAGTCAACACTGAAGCTTTCTTT
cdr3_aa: CAWSRETVNTEAFF

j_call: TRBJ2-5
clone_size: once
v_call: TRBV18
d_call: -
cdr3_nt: TGTGCCAGCTCACCTTCAGGGAGGGAGACCCAGTACTTC
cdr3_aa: CASSPSGRETQYF

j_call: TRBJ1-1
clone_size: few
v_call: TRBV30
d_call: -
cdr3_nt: TGTGCCTGGAGTCCCCAGAACACTGAAGCTTTCTTT
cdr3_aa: CAWSPQNTEAFF

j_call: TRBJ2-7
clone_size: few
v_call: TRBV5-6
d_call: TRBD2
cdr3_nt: TGTGCCAGCAGCTTGAGCCTAGCGGGTGTCTACGAGCAGTACTTC
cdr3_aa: CASSLSLAGVYEQYF

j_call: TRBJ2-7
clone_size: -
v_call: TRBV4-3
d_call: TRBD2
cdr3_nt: TGCGCCAGCAGCCAAGATACAGCGGGAGGTCGGGAGCAGTACTTC
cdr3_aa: CASSQDTAGGREQYF

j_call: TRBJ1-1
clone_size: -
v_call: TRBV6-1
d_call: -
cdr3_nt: TGTGCCAGCAGAAGGGCGCGCATCACTGAAGCTTTCTTT
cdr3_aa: CASRRARITEAFF

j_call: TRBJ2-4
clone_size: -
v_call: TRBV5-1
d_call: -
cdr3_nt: TGCGCCAGCAGCTTGGACCCTGCAGAAATAGCCAAAAACATTCAGTACTTC
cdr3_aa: CASSLDPAEIAKNIQYF

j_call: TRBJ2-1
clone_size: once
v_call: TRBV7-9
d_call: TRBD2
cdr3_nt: TGTGCCAGCAGCTTTGATGGGCGGGAGGCCCAGGAATCCTACAATGAGCAGTTCTTC
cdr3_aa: CASSFDGREAQESYNEQFF

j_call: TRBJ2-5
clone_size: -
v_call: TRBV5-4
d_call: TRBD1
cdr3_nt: TGTGCCAGCAGCCGACAGGGTCCAGGCCAAGAGACCCAGTACTTC
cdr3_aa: CASSRQGPGQETQYF

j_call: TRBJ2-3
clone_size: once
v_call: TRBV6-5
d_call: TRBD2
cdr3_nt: TGTGCCAGCAGTTATTCGGCGGGGGGATATACGCAGTATTTT
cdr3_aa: CASSYSAGGYTQYF

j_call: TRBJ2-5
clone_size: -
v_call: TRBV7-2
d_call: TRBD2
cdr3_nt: TGTGCCAGTCTACTAGCGGGAGGCGAGACCCAGTACTTC
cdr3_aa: CASLLAGGETQYF

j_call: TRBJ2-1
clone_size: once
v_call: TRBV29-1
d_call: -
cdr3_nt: TGCAGCGTTGATAAGGCAGGGATCTACAATGAGCAGTTCTTC
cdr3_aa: CSVDKAGIYNEQFF

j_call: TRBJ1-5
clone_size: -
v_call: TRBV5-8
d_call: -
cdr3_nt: TGTGCCAGCAGTAATTTTCGGACAGTCCATCAGCCCCAGCATTTT
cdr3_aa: CASSNFRTVHQPQHF

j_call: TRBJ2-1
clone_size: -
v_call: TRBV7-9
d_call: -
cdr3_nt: TGTGCCAGCAGCTTAATCGGCGGGAATGAGCAGTTCTTC
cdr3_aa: CASSLIGGNEQFF

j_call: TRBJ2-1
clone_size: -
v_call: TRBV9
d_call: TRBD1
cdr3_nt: TGTGCCAGCAGCGCGGCGGTGGCAGGGGGAAGAAATGAGCAGTTCTTC
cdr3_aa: CASSAAVAGGRNEQFF

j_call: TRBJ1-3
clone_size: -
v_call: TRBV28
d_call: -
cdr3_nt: TGTGCCAGCAGCCAGGCCGCTCTCTCTGGAAACACCATATATTTT
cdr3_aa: CASSQAALSGNTIYF

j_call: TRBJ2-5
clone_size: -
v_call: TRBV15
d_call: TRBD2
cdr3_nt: TGTGCCACCAGCAGGACAAGCGGGAGAGGGGAGACCCAGTACTTC
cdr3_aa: CATSRTSGRGETQYF

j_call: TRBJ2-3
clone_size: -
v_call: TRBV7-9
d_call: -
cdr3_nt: TGTGCCAGCAGCTTAATCCAGCGCGACACAGATACGCAGTATTTT
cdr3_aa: CASSLIQRDTDTQYF

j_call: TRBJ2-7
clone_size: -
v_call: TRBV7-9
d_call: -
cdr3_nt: TGTGCCAGCAGCTTGGTTGCGAATCCCGACGAGCAGTACTTC
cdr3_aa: CASSLVANPDEQYF

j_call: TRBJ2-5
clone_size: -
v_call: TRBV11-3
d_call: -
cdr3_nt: TGTGCCAGCAGCCCACAGGGATTAGGGTCCCAGTACTTC
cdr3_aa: CASSPQGLGSQYF

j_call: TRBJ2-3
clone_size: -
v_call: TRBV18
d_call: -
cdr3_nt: TGTGCCAGCTCACCAAGTGGGGATACGCAGTATTTT
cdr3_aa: CASSPSGDTQYF

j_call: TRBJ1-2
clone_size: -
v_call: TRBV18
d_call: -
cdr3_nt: TGTGCCAGCTCTCCCCGGGCAGAATCCTATGGCTACACCTTC
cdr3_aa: CASSPRAESYGYTF

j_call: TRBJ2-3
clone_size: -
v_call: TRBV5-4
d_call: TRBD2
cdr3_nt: TGTGCCAGCAGCACCGGGACTAGCGAGGCAGATACGCAGTATTTT
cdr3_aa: CASSTGTSEADTQYF

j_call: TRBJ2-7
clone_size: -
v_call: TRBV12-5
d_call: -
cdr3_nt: TGTGCTAGTGGTTTGCTCTACGAGCAGTACTTC
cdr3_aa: CASGLLYEQYF

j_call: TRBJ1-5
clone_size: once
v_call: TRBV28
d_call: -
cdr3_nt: TGTGCCAGCAGTCCCCCGACTGGGGATAGGCAGCCCCAGCATTTT
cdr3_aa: CASSPPTGDRQPQHF

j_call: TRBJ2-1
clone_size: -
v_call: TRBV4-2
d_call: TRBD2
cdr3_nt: TGTGCCAGCAGCCAAAAGGCCGGGCGGGAGTTCTACAATGAGCAGTTCTTC
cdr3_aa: CASSQKAGREFYNEQFF

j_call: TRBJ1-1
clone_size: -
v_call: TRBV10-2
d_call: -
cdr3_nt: TGCGCCAGCGCCCCTCAGGTGAACACTGAAGCTTTCTTT
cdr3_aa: CASAPQVNTEAFF

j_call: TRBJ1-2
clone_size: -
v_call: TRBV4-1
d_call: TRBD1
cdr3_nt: TGCGCCAGCAGCCGACAACAGGGGGCAGATGGCTACACCTTC
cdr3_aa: CASSRQQGADGYTF